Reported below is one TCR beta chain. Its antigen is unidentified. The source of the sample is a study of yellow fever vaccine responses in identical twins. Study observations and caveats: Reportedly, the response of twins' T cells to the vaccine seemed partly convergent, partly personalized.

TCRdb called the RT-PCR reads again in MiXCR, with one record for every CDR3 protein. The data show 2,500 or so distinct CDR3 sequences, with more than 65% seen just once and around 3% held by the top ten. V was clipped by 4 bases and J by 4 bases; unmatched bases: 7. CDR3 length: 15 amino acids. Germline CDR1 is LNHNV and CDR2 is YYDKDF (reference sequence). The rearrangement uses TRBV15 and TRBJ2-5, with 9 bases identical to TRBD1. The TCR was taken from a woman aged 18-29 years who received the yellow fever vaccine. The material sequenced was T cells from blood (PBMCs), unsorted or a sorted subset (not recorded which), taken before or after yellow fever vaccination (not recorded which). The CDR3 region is CATSISGQGLETQYF. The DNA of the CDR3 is TGTGCCACCAGCATATCCGGACAGGGGTTAGAGACCCAGTACTTC.